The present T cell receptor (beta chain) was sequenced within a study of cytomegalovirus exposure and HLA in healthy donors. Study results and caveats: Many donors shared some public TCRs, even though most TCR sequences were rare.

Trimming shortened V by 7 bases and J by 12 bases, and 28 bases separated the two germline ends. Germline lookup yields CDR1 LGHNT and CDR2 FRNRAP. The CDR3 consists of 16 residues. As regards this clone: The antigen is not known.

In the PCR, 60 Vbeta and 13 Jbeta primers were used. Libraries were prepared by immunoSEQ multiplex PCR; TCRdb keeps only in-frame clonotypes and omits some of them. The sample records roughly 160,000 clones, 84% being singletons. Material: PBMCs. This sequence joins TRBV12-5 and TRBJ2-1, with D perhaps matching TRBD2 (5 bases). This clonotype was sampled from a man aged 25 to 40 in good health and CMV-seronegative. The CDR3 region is CASEFRAGPTAMRQFF. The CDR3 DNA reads TGTGCTAGTGAGTTTAGGGCGGGTCCCACTGCAATGCGGCAGTTCTTC.